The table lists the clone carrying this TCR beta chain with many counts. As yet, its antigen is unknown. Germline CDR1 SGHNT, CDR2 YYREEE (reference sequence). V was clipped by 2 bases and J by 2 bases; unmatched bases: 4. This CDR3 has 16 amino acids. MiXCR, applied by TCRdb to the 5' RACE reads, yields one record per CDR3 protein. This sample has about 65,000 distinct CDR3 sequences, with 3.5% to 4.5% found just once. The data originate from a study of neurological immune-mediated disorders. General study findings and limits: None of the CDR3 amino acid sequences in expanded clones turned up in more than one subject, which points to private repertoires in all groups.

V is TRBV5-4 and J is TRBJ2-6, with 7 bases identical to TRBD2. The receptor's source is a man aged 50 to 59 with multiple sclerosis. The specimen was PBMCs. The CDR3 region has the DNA TGTGCCAGCAGCTTAGAGCGGGGCCCTGGGGCCAACGTCCTGACTTTC. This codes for CASSLERGPGANVLTF.